Below are 20 T cell receptor beta chains sequenced from a single sample in a study of T cells in Graves' hyperthyroidism and ophthalmopathy. TCR beta CDR3 regions were amplified from RNA transcripts. The study used the HTBI primer set for a first-round RT-PCR of the TCR CDR3. From the multiplex PCR reads, TCRdb called clonotypes with MiXCR, one entry per CDR3 protein. This sample has 250,000 or so distinct CDR3 sequences; about 15% occur once, and the top ten carry roughly 30%. Specimen: blood. The receptor set was obtained from a woman aged 45-59 years with Graves' hyperthyroidism that later progressed to Graves' ophthalmopathy.

The rearrangement joins TRBV28 to TRBJ2-5, with TRBD2 matching over 11 bases. The V and J ends lost 4 bases and 0 bases, in that order; junction bases with no gene match: 10. This CDR3 contains 18 residues. Germline-derived CDR1 and CDR2 are MDHEN and SYDVKM. CDR3 in DNA: TGTGCCAGCAGTTCCGAGGGGGGACTAGCGGCGTACCAAGAGACCCAGTACTTC. Encoded protein: CASSSEGGLAAYQETQYF.

There are many counts of this clonotype. CDR3 coding DNA: TGCAGTGCTAGACCCCTCGAGGGGCGGAACGAGCAGTACTTC. Translating gives CSARPLEGRNEQYF. The chain combines TRBV20-1 with TRBJ2-7; D is possibly TRBD1 or TRBD2 (5 bases each). Germline CDR1 reads DFQATT; CDR2 reads SNEGSKA (reference sequence). The V and J ends lost 2 bases and 5 bases respectively, with 16 bases between them. This CDR3 is 14 amino acids long.

This clonotype was seen ten or more times. The genes are TRBV6-1 and TRBJ1-1, with 7 nucleotides matching TRBD1. The J segment lost 3 bases and the V segment lost 5 bases, leaving 6 bases of the junction unmatched. Germline lookup yields CDR1 MNHNS and CDR2 SASEGT. The CDR3 has 14 amino acids. The CDR3 region has the DNA TGTGCCAGCAGTTATGACAGGGTGGACACTGAAGCTTTCTTT. Protein: CASSYDRVDTEAFF.

The J gene is TRBJ2-1, the V gene TRBV4-2; TRBD2 agrees at 11 bases. CDR3 length: 16 residues. Trimming at V came to 1 base and at J to 3 bases, leaving 2 bases not matched to a gene. The V gene's germline CDR1 is LGHNA and CDR2 YNFKEQ. The CDR3 DNA follows: TGTGCCAGCAGCCAAGCGGGACTAGCGGACTACAATGAGCAGTTCTTC. It yields the protein CASSQAGLADYNEQFF.

This clonotype was picked up many times. The V call is TRBV27, the J call TRBJ2-7; no clear D. This CDR3 comprises 13 residues. Trimming removed 2 bases at V and 4 bases at J, with 9 bases between. Germline CDR1 MNHEY, CDR2 SMNVEV (reference sequence). The CDR3 nucleotides are TGTGCCAGCAGTTTAATCGGAGCGTACGAGCAGTACTTC. Encoded protein: CASSLIGAYEQYF.

This clonotype was seen repeatedly, ten times or more. The rearrangement links TRBV13 to TRBJ2-1, with 7 bases matching TRBD1. Losses at the gene ends were 5 bases for V and 5 bases for J; bases not matched to a gene: 9. Germline loops: CDR1 PRHDT, CDR2 FYEKMQ (reference sequence). The CDR3 has 15 amino acids. CDR3 sequence reads: CASSPTGTAHNEQFF. In DNA form, the CDR3 reads TGTGCCAGCAGCCCCACCGGGACAGCCCACAATGAGCAGTTCTTC.

This clonotype was observed many times. V and J are TRBV2 and TRBJ2-3; D possibly corresponds to TRBD2 (5 bases). V lost 4 bases and J 6 bases, leaving 8 bases between the germline ends. Germline V gene lookup returns CDR1 SNHLY and CDR2 FYNNEI. This CDR3 is 12 amino acids long. CDR3 DNA: TGTGCCAGCAGTGTTGGCGGGGATACGCAGTATTTT. It encodes CASSVGGDTQYF. Filled out from reference TRBV2 and TRBJ2-3, the complete variable domain reads EPEVTQTPSHQVTQMGQEVILRCVPISNHLYFYWYRQILGQKVEFLVSFYNNEISEKSEIFDDQFSVERPDGSNFTLKIRSTKLEDSAMYFCASSVGGDTQYFGPGTRLTVL.

This clonotype came up many times. This sequence joins TRBV20-1 and TRBJ2-3, with 12 bases aligning to TRBD2. This CDR3 has 17 amino acids. CDR1 and CDR2 from the germline V gene are DFQATT and SNEGSKA (reference sequence). V lost 6 bases to trimming and J lost 0 bases; unmatched junction nucleotides: 10. The CDR3 sequence is CSAPTSGRRGSTDTQYF. The CDR3 nucleotides are TGCAGTGCCCCGACTAGCGGGAGACGAGGGAGCACAGATACGCAGTATTTT.

The chain is built from TRBV29-1 and TRBJ2-3; 8 nucleotides align to TRBD1. The germline V gene encodes CDR1 SQVTM and CDR2 ANQGSEA. Unmatched junction bases numbered 16, after V lost 6 bases and J lost 5 bases. This CDR3 spans 16 amino acids. The CDR3, as DNA: TGCAGCGTATCGACGCCGGGACAGGATGGTGGAGATACGCAGTATTTT. Amino acid sequence: CSVSTPGQDGGDTQYF.

The rearrangement uses TRBV28 and TRBJ2-2; D is undetermined. The CDR3 extends over 15 amino acids. V was shortened by 6 bases and J by 1 base, with 12 bases between the two germline ends. Germline V gene sequence: CDR1 MDHEN, CDR2 SYDVKM. CDR3 coding DNA: TGTGCCAGCAGGATACAAGGATGGAACACCGGGGAGCTGTTTTTT. This gives the protein CASRIQGWNTGELFF.

The chain employs TRBV10-3 and TRBJ1-1; D ambiguous. This CDR3 comprises 16 residues. Trimming cost V 3 bases and J 2 bases, with 16 bases left between them. Germline V gene lookup returns CDR1 ENHRY and CDR2 SYGVKD. CDR3 nucleotide sequence: TGTGCCATCAGTGATGGGCAGGTGGTAGGTAACACTGAAGCTTTCTTT. Translated, it gives CAISDGQVVGNTEAFF.

In this sample, this clonotype turned up a few times. This chain joins TRBV5-6 and TRBJ2-5; 10 bases line up with TRBD1. Germline CDR1 is SGHDT and CDR2 is YYEEEE. The CDR3 covers 15 residues. V lost 5 bases and J lost 4; bases outside the gene matches: 8. The DNA of the CDR3 is TGTGCCAGCAGTGACGACAGGGGGCAAGGAGAGACCCAGTACTTC. Protein: CASSDDRGQGETQYF.

This clonotype occurred many times. The chain employs TRBV5-1 and TRBJ2-2; D might be TRBD1 (5 bases). This CDR3 has 14 amino acids. CDR1 is SGHRS, CDR2 YFSETQ, per germline. The CDR3: CDSPGRASAGELFF. The CDR3 DNA reads as TGCGACTCTCCGGGCAGGGCCTCTGCCGGGGAGCTGTTTTTT. Full variable domain (outside the CDR3, taken from reference TRBV5-1 and TRBJ2-2): KAGVTQTPRYLIKTRGQQVTLSCSPISGHRSVSWYQQTPGQGLQFLFEYFSETQRNKGNFPGRFSGRQFSNSRSEMNVSTLELGDSALYLCDSPGRASAGELFFGEGSRLTVL.

This clonotype showed up many times. The chain uses TRBV7-8 and TRBJ1-5, with unresolved D. The CDR3 totals 16 residues. Trimming removed 5 bases at V and 0 bases at J, with 14 bases between. Looked up from germline, CDR1 is SGHVS and CDR2 is FQNEAQ. CDR3 sequence: CASSQLGGNSNQPQHF. The CDR3 region has the DNA TGTGCCAGCAGCCAACTTGGAGGGAATAGCAATCAGCCCCAGCATTTT. Drawing the rest from reference TRBV7-8 and TRBJ1-5, the complete variable domain is GAGVSQSPRYKVAKRGQDVALRCDPISGHVSLFWYQQALGQGPEFLTYFQNEAQLDKSGLPSDRFFAERPEGSVSTLKIQRTQQEDSAVYLCASSQLGGNSNQPQHFGDGTRLSIL.

This clonotype was detected ten times or more. This chain links TRBV2 with TRBJ1-2; D gene ambiguous. Trimming removed 5 bases from V and 7 bases from J, with 14 bases in between. Per the germline V gene, CDR1 is SNHLY and CDR2 is FYNNEI. CDR3 length: 13 amino acids. CDR3 DNA sequence: TGTGCCAGCAGTTTCGACCAGGAGGGTGGCTACACCTTC. As protein: CASSFDQEGGYTF.

Ten or more counts support this clonotype. This chain links TRBV11-2 with TRBJ2-1, with D perhaps being TRBD1 or TRBD2 (5 bases each). Germline CDR1 SGHAT, CDR2 FQNNGV. The ends were cut back, 0 bases at V and 0 bases at J, with 6 bases in the middle. CDR3 length: 15 amino acids. The CDR3 here is CASSLDGASYNEQFF. The CDR3 DNA is TGTGCCAGCAGCTTAGACGGGGCCTCCTACAATGAGCAGTTCTTC.

Note on this clonotype: The junction shows a germline mismatch at one end, possibly a read error. The chain carries TRBV28 and TRBJ1-2; D unresolved. The CDR3 is 13 residues long. The germline V gene has CDR1 MDHEN and CDR2 SYDVKM. CDR3 residues: CASSLGGNYGYAF. In DNA form, the CDR3 reads TGTGCCAGCAGTTTAGGTGGTAACTATGGCTACGCCTTC.

In this sample, this clonotype turned up many times. V usage is TRBV27 and J usage is TRBJ1-4; D perhaps matches TRBD1 (5 bases). Germline V gene sequence: CDR1 MNHEY, CDR2 SMNVEV (reference sequence). With 8 bases removed from V and 4 bases from J, the gap between germline ends came to 26 bases. The CDR3 length is 18 residues. CDR3: CASRPLYPLRGGNEKLFF. In DNA form, the CDR3 reads TGTGCCAGCCGCCCCCTCTACCCTCTGAGGGGAGGTAATGAAAAACTGTTTTTT.

At least ten counts were recorded for this clonotype. The chain is built from TRBV28 and TRBJ2-7; TRBD1 is a possible D gene (6 bases). The V gene's germline CDR1 is MDHEN and CDR2 SYDVKM. V gave up 5 bases and J gave up 4 bases, with 12 bases separating them. CDR3 length: 13 amino acids. CDR3 DNA sequence: TGTGCCAGCAGTCGAAAAGGGGGTTACGAGCAGTACTTC. It is translated as CASSRKGGYEQYF.

This clonotype was detected a few times. V usage is TRBV19 and J usage is TRBJ1-4; the match to TRBD1 covers 11 bases. The junction had 18 bases not matched to a gene; V was cut back by 4 bases and J by 8 bases. From germline, CDR1 is LNHDA and CDR2 SQIVND (reference sequence). This CDR3 comprises 19 residues. In nucleotides, the CDR3 is TGTGCCAGTAGTACGATTGCCGGGACAGGGGGGAGGAATAGCGAAAAACTGTTTTTT. Its translation: CASSTIAGTGGRNSEKLFF.